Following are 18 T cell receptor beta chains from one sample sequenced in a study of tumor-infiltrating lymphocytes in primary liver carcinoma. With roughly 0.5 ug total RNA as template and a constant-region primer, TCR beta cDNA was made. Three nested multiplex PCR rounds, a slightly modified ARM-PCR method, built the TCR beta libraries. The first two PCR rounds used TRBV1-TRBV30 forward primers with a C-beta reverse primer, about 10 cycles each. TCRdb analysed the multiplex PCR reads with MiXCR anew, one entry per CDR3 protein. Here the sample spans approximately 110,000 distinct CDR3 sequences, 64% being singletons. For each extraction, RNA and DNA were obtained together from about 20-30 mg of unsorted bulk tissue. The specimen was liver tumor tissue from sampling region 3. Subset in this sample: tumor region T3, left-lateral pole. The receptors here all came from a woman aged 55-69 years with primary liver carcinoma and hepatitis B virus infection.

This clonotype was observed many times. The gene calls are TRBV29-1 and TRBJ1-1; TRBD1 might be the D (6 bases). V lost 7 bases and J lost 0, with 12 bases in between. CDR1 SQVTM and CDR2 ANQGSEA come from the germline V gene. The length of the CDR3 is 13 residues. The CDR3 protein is CSAPGQMNTEAFF. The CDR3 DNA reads TGCAGCGCCCCCGGACAGATGAACACTGAAGCTTTCTTT.

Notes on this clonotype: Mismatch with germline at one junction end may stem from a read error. The CDR3 coding sequence is TGTGCCGGCAGTTTGGGTGGCCCGGGACAGTCCTCCAACTATGGCTACACCTTC. This encodes CAGSLGGPGQSSNYGYTF. V gene TRBV12-3 or TRBV12-4 combines with J gene TRBJ1-2, with TRBD1 matching 7 bases. This CDR3 contains 18 residues.

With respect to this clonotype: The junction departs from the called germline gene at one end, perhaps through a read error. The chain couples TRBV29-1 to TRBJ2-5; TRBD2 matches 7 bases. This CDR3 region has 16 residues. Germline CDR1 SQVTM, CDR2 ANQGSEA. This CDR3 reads CSVPGGASGSQETQHF. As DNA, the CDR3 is TGCAGCGTCCCCGGCGGGGCTAGCGGTTCCCAAGAGACCCAGCACTTC.

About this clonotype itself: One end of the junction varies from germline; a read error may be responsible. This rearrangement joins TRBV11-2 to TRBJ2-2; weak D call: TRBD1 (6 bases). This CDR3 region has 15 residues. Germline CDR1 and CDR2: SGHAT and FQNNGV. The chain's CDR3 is CASKWVGAFTEELFF. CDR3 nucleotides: TGTGCCAGCAAGTGGGTGGGGGCCTTCACCGAGGAGCTGTTTTTT.

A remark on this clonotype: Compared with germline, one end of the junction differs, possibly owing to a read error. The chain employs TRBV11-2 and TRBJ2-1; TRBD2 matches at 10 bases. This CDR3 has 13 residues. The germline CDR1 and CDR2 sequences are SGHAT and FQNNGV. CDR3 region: CTSNCTSGAEQFF. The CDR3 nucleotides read TGTACCAGCAACTGTACTAGCGGGGCAGAGCAGTTCTTC.

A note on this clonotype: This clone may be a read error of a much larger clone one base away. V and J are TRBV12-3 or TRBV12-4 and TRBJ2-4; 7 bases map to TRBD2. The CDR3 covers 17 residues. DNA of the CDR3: TGTGCCAGCAGTTGGGGGGGGGAGGGGTCGGCCAAAAACATTCTGTACTTC. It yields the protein CASSWGGEGSAKNILYF.

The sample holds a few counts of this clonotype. CDR3 sequence (DNA): TGTGCCAGCAGCCCAGGGATGGGCTACAATGAGCAGTTCTTC. As protein: CASSPGMGYNEQFF. The V and J genes are TRBV7-3 and TRBJ2-1, with D perhaps TRBD1 (5 bases). V dropped 5 bases and J dropped 3 bases, with 11 bases sitting between them. The CDR3 consists of 14 residues. CDR1 is SGHTA and CDR2 is FQGTGA in the germline V gene.

The CDR3 coding sequence is TGTGCCAGCAGCTTCGGACGTACGAACGTCTACGAGCAGTACTTC. This sequence encodes CASSFGRTNVYEQYF. The chain combines TRBV11-2 with TRBJ2-7; D gene unclear. The germline V and J ends were trimmed by 3 bases and 3 bases, with 15 bases remaining between them. Germline lookup yields CDR1 SGHAT and CDR2 FQNNGV. The CDR3 consists of 15 residues.

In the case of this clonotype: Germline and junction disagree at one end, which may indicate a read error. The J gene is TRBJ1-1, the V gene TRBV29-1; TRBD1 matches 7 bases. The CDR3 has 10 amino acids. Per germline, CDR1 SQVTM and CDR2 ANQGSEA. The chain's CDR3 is CIGGQEEASF. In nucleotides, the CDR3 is TGCATCGGAGGACAGGAGGAAGCTTCCTTT.

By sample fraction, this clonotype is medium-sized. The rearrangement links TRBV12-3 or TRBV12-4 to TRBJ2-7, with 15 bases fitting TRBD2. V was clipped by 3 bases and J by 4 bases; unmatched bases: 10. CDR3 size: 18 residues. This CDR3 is CASSFGRTSGRVSYEQYF. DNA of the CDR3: TGTGCCAGCAGTTTCGGAAGGACTAGCGGGAGGGTTTCATACGAGCAGTACTTC.

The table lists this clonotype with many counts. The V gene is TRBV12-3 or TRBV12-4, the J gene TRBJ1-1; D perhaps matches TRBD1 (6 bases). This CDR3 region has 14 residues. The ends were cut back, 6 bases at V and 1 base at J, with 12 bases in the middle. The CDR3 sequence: CASRTQGRNTEAFF. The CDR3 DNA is TGTGCCAGCAGAACTCAGGGGAGGAACACTGAAGCTTTCTTT.

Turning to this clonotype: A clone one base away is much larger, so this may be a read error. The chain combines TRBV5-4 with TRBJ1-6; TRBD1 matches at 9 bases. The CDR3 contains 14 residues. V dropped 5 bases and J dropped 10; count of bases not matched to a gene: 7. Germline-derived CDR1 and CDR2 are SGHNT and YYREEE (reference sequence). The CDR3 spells CASSSDRGSSPLHF. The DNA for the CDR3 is TGTGCCAGCAGTTCCGACAGGGGGTCCTCACCCCTCCACTTT.

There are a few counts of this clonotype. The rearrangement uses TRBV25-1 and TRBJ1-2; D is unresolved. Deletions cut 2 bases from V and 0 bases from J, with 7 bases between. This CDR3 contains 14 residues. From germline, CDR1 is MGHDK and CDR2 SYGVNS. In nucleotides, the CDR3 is TGTGCCAGCAGTGAAATGGAAGCTAACTATGGCTACACCTTC. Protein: CASSEMEANYGYTF.

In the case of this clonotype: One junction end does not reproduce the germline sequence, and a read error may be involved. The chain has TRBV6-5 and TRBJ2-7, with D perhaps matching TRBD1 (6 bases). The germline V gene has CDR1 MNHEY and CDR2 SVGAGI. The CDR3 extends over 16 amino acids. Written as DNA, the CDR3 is TGTGCCAGCAGTTACTCGGCGGAGACAGGCTCCTACGGGCAGTACTTC. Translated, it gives CASSYSAETGSYGQYF.

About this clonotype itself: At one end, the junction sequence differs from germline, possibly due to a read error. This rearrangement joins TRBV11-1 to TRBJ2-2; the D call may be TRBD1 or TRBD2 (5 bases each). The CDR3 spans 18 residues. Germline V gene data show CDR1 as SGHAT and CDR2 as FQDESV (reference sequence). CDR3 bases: TGTGCCAGCAGCTTAAAGGTTCAGGGAATGAAGAGCACCGGGGAGCTGTTTTTC. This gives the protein CASSLKVQGMKSTGELFF. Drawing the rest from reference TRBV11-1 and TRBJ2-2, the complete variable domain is EAEVAQSPRYKITEKSQAVAFWCDPISGHATLYWYRQILGQGPELLVQFQDESVVDDSQLPKDRFSAERLKGVDSTLKIQPAELGDSAMYLCASSLKVQGMKSTGELFFGEGSRLTVL.

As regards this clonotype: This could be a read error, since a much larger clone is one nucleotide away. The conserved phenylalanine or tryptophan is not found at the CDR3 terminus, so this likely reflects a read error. The CDR3 region has the DNA TGTGCCAGCAGTTTTTTTCGGGACAGGGGTTTCGATGAGCAGTTCCTC. This codes for CASSFFRDRGFDEQFL. The chain combines TRBV12-3 or TRBV12-4 with TRBJ2-1; 10 bases are shared with TRBD1. This CDR3 contains 16 residues. Trimming at V came to 3 bases and at J to 8 bases, leaving 10 bases not matched to a gene.

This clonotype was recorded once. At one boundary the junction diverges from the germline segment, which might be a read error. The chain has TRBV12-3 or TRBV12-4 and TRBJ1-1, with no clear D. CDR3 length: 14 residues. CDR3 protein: CTSRPSTVNTEAFF. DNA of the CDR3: TGTACCAGCAGGCCGAGCACGGTGAACACTGAAGCTTTCTTT.

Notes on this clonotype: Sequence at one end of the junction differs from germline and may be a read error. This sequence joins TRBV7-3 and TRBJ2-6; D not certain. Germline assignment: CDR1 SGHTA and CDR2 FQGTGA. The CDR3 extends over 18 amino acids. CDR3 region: CASSLSGRKRPGANVLTF. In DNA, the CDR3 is TGTGCCAGTAGCTTAAGTGGCAGAAAGCGACCTGGGGCCAACGTCCTGACTTTC.